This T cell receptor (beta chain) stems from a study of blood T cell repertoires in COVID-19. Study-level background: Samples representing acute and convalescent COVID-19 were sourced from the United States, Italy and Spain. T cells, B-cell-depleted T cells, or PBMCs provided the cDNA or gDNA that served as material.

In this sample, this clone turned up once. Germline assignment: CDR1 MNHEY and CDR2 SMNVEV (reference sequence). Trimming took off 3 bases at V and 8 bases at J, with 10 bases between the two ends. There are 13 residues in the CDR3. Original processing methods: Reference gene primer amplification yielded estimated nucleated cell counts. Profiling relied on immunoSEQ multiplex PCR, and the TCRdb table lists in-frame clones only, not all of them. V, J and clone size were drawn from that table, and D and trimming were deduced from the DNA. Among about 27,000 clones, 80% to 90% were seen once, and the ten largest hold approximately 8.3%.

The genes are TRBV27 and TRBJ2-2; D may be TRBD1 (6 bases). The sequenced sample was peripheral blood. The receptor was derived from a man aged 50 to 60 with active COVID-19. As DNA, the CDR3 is TGTGCCAGCAGTTTCACAGGGCCTGGGGAGCTGTTTTTT. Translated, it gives CASSFTGPGELFF.